This entry concerns a single T cell receptor beta chain. Antigen specificity is unknown. The CDR3 length is 14 residues. CDR1 is SGHVS, CDR2 FQNEAQ, per germline. V shed 2 bases and J shed 2 bases, with 10 bases lying between them. For TCR beta, libraries came from quantitative 5'-RACE with molecular barcodes. TCRdb reprocessed the 5' RACE reads with MiXCR, giving one entry per CDR3 protein. Of around 340,000 distinct CDR3 sequences in the sample, around 20% were seen once. This entry comes from a study of CD8 T cells in ankylosing spondylitis. Study conclusions and caveats: Roughly eight highly homologous variants made up a TCR beta motif, and this motif appeared characteristic of ankylosing spondylitis blood. Disease-linked clones reportedly concentrated significantly in matched ankylosing spondylitis synovial fluid. In peripheral blood, disease-linked CD8+ clones occurred at relatively low frequencies.

Source material: blood, either unsorted or a sorted T cell fraction (not recorded which). The TCR originated in a male donor with ankylosing spondylitis or in good health (not recorded which). The rearrangement links TRBV7-8 to TRBJ2-7; no definite D call. CDR3 protein: CASSLFVFTYEQYF. In nucleotides, the CDR3 is TGTGCCAGCAGCTTATTCGTATTCACCTACGAGCAGTACTTC.